The subject of this entry is one T cell receptor (beta chain). The target antigen is unknown. This CDR3 region has 14 residues. Trimming cost V 6 bases and J 5 bases; bases outside gene matches: 1. Germline CDR1 SNHLY, CDR2 FYNNEI. This sample stems from a study of cytomegalovirus exposure and HLA in healthy donors. The donors were part of the validation cohort, which consisted of under 150 subjects and was separate from the first cohort of several hundred subjects. Study observations and caveats: It was confirmed in vitro that a few of the CMV-associated chains were specific for CMV antigens. Subsequent analysis showed first-cohort TCR clusters tending to co-occur in about 110 validation repertoires. Cytomegalovirus association was listed for 164 TCR beta chains.

Some clones are missing from TCRdb's copy, which holds only in-frame ones; the method was immunoSEQ multiplex PCR. The sample consists of over 110,000 clones, roughly 86% of them appearing once. The sequencing input was PBMCs. This rearrangement joins TRBV2 to TRBJ2-1, with 13 bases fitting TRBD2. The receptor was isolated from a man aged 18 to 30 in good health and CMV-seropositive. CDR3 sequence (DNA): TGTGCCAGCAGGGGACTAGCGGGACACAATGAGCAGTTCTTC. Protein: CASRGLAGHNEQFF.